A selection of T cell receptor beta chains follows, all from one sample in a study of CD8 T cells in Susac syndrome. TCRdb independently ran MiXCR on the immunoSEQ multiplex PCR reads; one entry per CDR3 protein. The top ten hold roughly 0.21% of the sample, which has about 300,000 distinct CDR3 sequences, around 85% seen once. The sample comprised CD8+ T cells from PBMCs. The receptor source for this set is a human donor with multiple sclerosis. Each CDR3 is given with its conserved first and last residue. The D gene is left open where the match is weak. Some rows mark clone size as missing; the rest say once, few, many or name a class of expanded clone.

clone_size: NA
v_call: TRBV28
j_call: TRBJ2-2
d_call: TRBD1
cdr3_aa: CASRLQGGDTGELFF
cdr3_nt: TGTGCCAGCAGATTACAGGGGGGTGACACCGGGGAGCTGTTTTTT

clone_size: NA
v_call: TRBV2
j_call: TRBJ1-6
d_call: NA
cdr3_aa: CAGKGAPAGQFSDNSPLHF
cdr3_nt: TGTGCCGGAAAGGGCGCGCCAGCAGGGCAGTTTTCGGATAATTCACCCCTCCACTTT

clone_size: NA
v_call: TRBV9
j_call: TRBJ2-2
d_call: NA
cdr3_aa: CASSDWRTDGELFF
cdr3_nt: TGTGCCAGCAGCGATTGGAGAACCGACGGGGAGCTGTTTTTT

clone_size: NA
v_call: TRBV6-5
j_call: TRBJ2-7
d_call: TRBD1
cdr3_aa: CASSYLGQGNEQYF
cdr3_nt: TGTGCCAGCAGTTACCTAGGACAGGGGAACGAGCAGTACTTC

clone_size: NA
v_call: TRBV20-1
j_call: TRBJ2-1
d_call: TRBD1
cdr3_aa: CSASPATQGEQFF
cdr3_nt: TGCAGTGCTTCCCCGGCCACACAGGGGGAGCAGTTCTTC

clone_size: NA
v_call: TRBV13
j_call: TRBJ2-7
d_call: NA
cdr3_aa: CASTAGLPGGYEQYF
cdr3_nt: TGTGCCAGCACCGCGGGACTCCCTGGGGGATACGAGCAGTACTTC

clone_size: NA
v_call: TRBV9
j_call: TRBJ1-2
d_call: NA
cdr3_aa: CASSVDYDWKVGYTF
cdr3_nt: TGTGCCAGCAGCGTAGACTACGACTGGAAGGTTGGCTACACCTTC

clone_size: NA
v_call: TRBV7-9
j_call: TRBJ2-1
d_call: TRBD1
cdr3_aa: CASSSTGFLAEQFF
cdr3_nt: TGTGCCAGCAGCTCGACAGGGTTTTTGGCTGAGCAGTTCTTC

clone_size: NA
v_call: TRBV7-8
j_call: TRBJ2-5
d_call: TRBD1
cdr3_aa: CASSLGGLLGQGPETQYF
cdr3_nt: TGTGCCAGCAGCTTAGGGGGGCTATTGGGACAGGGCCCCGAGACCCAGTACTTC

clone_size: NA
v_call: TRBV4-3
j_call: TRBJ2-6
d_call: NA
cdr3_aa: CASSQDVQLSPRSGANVLTF
cdr3_nt: TGCGCCAGCAGCCAAGATGTTCAGCTCTCACCAAGGTCTGGGGCCAACGTCCTGACTTTC

clone_size: NA
v_call: TRBV15
j_call: TRBJ2-5
d_call: NA
cdr3_aa: CATSRDGQGKETQYF
cdr3_nt: TGTGCCACCAGCAGAGATGGCCAGGGAAAAGAGACCCAGTACTTC

clone_size: once
v_call: TRBV30
j_call: TRBJ1-2
d_call: TRBD1
cdr3_aa: CAWTYQTGGYYGYTF
cdr3_nt: TGTGCCTGGACCTACCAGACAGGGGGATATTATGGCTACACCTTC

clone_size: NA
v_call: TRBV27
j_call: TRBJ2-2
d_call: TRBD1
cdr3_aa: CASSPPQGAVSGELFF
cdr3_nt: TGTGCCAGCAGTCCGCCACAGGGGGCGGTTTCCGGGGAGCTGTTTTTT

clone_size: NA
v_call: TRBV4-1
j_call: TRBJ1-1
d_call: NA
cdr3_aa: CASSQVGGPANTEAFF
cdr3_nt: TGCGCCAGCAGCCAAGTGGGGGGGCCGGCGAACACTGAAGCTTTCTTT

clone_size: NA
v_call: TRBV9
j_call: TRBJ1-1
d_call: NA
cdr3_aa: CASSVDAGTEAFF
cdr3_nt: TGTGCCAGCAGCGTAGACGCGGGCACTGAAGCTTTCTTT

clone_size: once
v_call: TRBV7-2
j_call: TRBJ2-7
d_call: NA
cdr3_aa: CASSLDLSVVFDEQYF
cdr3_nt: TGTGCCAGCAGCTTAGATCTCAGTGTCGTTTTCGACGAGCAGTACTTC

clone_size: NA
v_call: TRBV27
j_call: TRBJ1-5
d_call: NA
cdr3_aa: CASSFLGSNQPQHF
cdr3_nt: TGTGCCAGCAGTTTTTTAGGGAGCAATCAGCCCCAGCATTTT

clone_size: NA
v_call: TRBV20-1
j_call: TRBJ2-3
d_call: NA
cdr3_aa: CSARGQLLARRETDTQYF
cdr3_nt: TGCAGTGCTAGAGGGCAGCTACTGGCGAGGAGGGAGACAGATACGCAGTATTTT

clone_size: NA
v_call: TRBV28
j_call: TRBJ2-3
d_call: TRBD2
cdr3_aa: CASSVTSGRDTDTQYF
cdr3_nt: TGTGCCAGCAGCGTGACTAGCGGGAGAGACACAGATACGCAGTATTTT

clone_size: NA
v_call: TRBV11-2
j_call: TRBJ2-3
d_call: TRBD2
cdr3_aa: CASSLGTSETLDPDTQYF
cdr3_nt: TGTGCCAGCAGCTTGGGGACTAGCGAGACCTTAGATCCAGATACGCAGTATTTT

clone_size: NA
v_call: TRBV21-1
j_call: TRBJ2-1
d_call: NA
cdr3_aa: CASSTKGSGTSGSGLYNEQFF
cdr3_nt: TGTGCCAGCAGCACAAAAGGCTCCGGGACTAGCGGGAGTGGGCTCTACAATGAGCAGTTCTTC

clone_size: NA
v_call: TRBV5-6
j_call: TRBJ2-1
d_call: NA
cdr3_aa: CASSLERLGYNEQFF
cdr3_nt: TGTGCCAGCAGCTTGGAACGGCTGGGGTACAATGAGCAGTTCTTC

clone_size: NA
v_call: TRBV11-2
j_call: TRBJ2-3
d_call: NA
cdr3_aa: CASSREGDTQYF
cdr3_nt: TGTGCCAGCAGCCGCGAGGGGGATACGCAGTATTTT

clone_size: NA
v_call: TRBV5-6
j_call: TRBJ1-4
d_call: NA
cdr3_aa: CASSFGRGTNEKLFF
cdr3_nt: TGTGCCAGCAGCTTCGGGAGGGGAACTAATGAAAAACTGTTTTTT

clone_size: NA
v_call: TRBV7-9
j_call: TRBJ2-7
d_call: TRBD1
cdr3_aa: CASSLARGTGMDEQYF
cdr3_nt: TGTGCCAGCAGCTTAGCGCGGGGGACAGGGATGGACGAGCAGTACTTC

clone_size: NA
v_call: TRBV7-3
j_call: TRBJ2-1
d_call: TRBD2
cdr3_aa: CVSSLLAGVDEQFF
cdr3_nt: TGTGTCAGCAGCTTGCTAGCGGGAGTGGATGAGCAGTTCTTC

clone_size: NA
v_call: TRBV25-1
j_call: TRBJ2-7
d_call: TRBD1
cdr3_aa: CASSHGTGTYEQYF
cdr3_nt: TGTGCCAGCAGCCATGGGACAGGGACCTACGAGCAGTACTTC

clone_size: NA
v_call: TRBV19
j_call: TRBJ1-1
d_call: NA
cdr3_aa: CASPTGVELGAFF
cdr3_nt: TGTGCCAGTCCGACGGGGGTAGAATTGGGAGCTTTCTTT

clone_size: NA
v_call: TRBV7-6
j_call: TRBJ2-3
d_call: NA
cdr3_aa: CASRTTVKSTDTQYF
cdr3_nt: TGTGCCAGCAGGACAACCGTAAAAAGCACAGATACGCAGTATTTT

clone_size: few
v_call: TRBV11-2
j_call: TRBJ2-7
d_call: TRBD2
cdr3_aa: CASSLGAGGNYEQYF
cdr3_nt: TGTGCCAGCAGCTTAGGAGCGGGAGGTAACTACGAGCAGTACTTC

clone_size: NA
v_call: TRBV25-1
j_call: TRBJ2-1
d_call: NA
cdr3_aa: CASSLQGSNEQFF
cdr3_nt: TGTGCCAGCAGTCTCCAGGGATCCAATGAGCAGTTCTTC

clone_size: NA
v_call: TRBV20-1
j_call: TRBJ2-1
d_call: TRBD2
cdr3_aa: CSAREGGSGSLEQFF
cdr3_nt: TGCAGTGCTAGAGAGGGGGGTAGCGGGAGTTTGGAGCAGTTCTTC

clone_size: NA
v_call: TRBV7-9
j_call: TRBJ1-5
d_call: TRBD1
cdr3_aa: CASSGTGVGQPQHF
cdr3_nt: TGTGCCTCGTCCGGGACAGGGGTGGGACAGCCCCAGCATTTT